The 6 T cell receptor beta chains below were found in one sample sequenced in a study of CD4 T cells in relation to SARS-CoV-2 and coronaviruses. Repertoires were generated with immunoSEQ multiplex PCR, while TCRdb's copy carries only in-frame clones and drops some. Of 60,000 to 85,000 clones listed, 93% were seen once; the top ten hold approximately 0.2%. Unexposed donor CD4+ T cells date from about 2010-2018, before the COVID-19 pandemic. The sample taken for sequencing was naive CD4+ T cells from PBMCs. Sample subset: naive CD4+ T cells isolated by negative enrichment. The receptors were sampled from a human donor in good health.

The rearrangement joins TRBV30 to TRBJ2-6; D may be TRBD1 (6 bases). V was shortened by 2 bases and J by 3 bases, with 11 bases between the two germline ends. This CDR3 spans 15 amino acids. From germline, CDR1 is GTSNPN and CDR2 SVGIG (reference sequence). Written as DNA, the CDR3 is TGTGCCTGGAGTAGACAGGTCTTTGGGGCCAACGTCCTGACTTTC. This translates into CAWSRQVFGANVLTF.

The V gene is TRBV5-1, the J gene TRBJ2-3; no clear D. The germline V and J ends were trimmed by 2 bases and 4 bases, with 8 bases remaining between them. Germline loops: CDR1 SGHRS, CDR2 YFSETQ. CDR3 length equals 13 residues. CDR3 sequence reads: CASSFRISDTQYF. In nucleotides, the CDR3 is TGCGCCAGCAGCTTCCGGATTTCAGATACGCAGTATTTT. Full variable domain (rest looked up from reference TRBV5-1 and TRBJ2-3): KAGVTQTPRYLIKTRGQQVTLSCSPISGHRSVSWYQQTPGQGLQFLFEYFSETQRNKGNFPGRFSGRQFSNSRSEMNVSTLELGDSALYLCASSFRISDTQYFGPGTRLTVL.

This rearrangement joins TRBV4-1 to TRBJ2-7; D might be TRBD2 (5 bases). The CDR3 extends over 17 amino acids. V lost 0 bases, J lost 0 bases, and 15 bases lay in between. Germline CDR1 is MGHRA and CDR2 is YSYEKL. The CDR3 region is CASSQEPGLASSYEQYF. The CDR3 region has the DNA TGCGCCAGCAGCCAAGAACCTGGACTGGCGAGCTCCTACGAGCAGTACTTC.

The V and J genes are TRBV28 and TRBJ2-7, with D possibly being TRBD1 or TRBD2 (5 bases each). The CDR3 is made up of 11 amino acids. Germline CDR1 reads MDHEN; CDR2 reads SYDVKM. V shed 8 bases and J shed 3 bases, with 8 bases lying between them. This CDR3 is CASGDGYEQYF. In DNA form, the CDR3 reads TGTGCCAGCGGGGACGGCTACGAGCAGTACTTC.

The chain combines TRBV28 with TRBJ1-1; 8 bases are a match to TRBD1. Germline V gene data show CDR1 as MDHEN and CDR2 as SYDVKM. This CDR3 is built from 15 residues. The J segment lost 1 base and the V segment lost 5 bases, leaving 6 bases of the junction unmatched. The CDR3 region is CASSLHGQGNTEAFF. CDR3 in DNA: TGTGCCAGCAGTCTCCACGGACAGGGGAACACTGAAGCTTTCTTT.

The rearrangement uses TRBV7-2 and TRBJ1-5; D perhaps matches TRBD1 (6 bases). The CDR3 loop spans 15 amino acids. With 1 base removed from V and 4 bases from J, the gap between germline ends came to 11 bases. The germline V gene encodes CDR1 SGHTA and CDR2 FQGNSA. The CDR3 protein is CASSLETGGNQPQHF. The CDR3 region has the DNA TGTGCCAGCAGCTTAGAGACAGGAGGGAATCAGCCCCAGCATTTT.